The rows below give T cell receptor beta chains drawn from one sample of a study of blood T cells in healthy people across ages. TCRdb reprocessed the 5' RACE reads with MiXCR, giving one entry per CDR3 protein. The sample holds some 690,000 distinct CDR3 sequences, about 20% seen once. Sequenced sample: blood. Source of these receptors: a man aged 65 to 79 in good health. CDR3s include the opening cysteine and the closing phenylalanine or tryptophan. D genes are given only for firm matches. The size entry is marked missing in some rows and otherwise reads once, few, many or a size class.

j_gene: TRBJ2-3
abundance: few
d_gene: TRBD2
v_gene: TRBV7-2
CDR3nt: TGTGCCAGCAGCTCGAAAGCGGGAGTGGCAGATACGCAGTATTTT
CDR3aa: CASSSKAGVADTQYF

j_gene: TRBJ1-1
abundance: .
d_gene: .
v_gene: TRBV27
CDR3nt: TGTGCCAGCAGTTTATGGCGGAACACTGAAGCTTTCTTT
CDR3aa: CASSLWRNTEAFF

j_gene: TRBJ1-2
abundance: .
d_gene: TRBD1
v_gene: TRBV7-9
CDR3nt: TGTGCCAGCAGCAAATCCTTAGACAGGGGGAGTAGCGGCTACACCTTC
CDR3aa: CASSKSLDRGSSGYTF

j_gene: TRBJ2-7
abundance: .
d_gene: .
v_gene: TRBV28
CDR3nt: TGTGCCAGCAGGTCTCTCAACGAGCAGTACTTC
CDR3aa: CASRSLNEQYF

j_gene: TRBJ2-5
abundance: .
d_gene: .
v_gene: TRBV7-2
CDR3nt: TGTGCCAGCAGCTCGAACACTAGGGGCATGCTGGCGACCCAGTACTTC
CDR3aa: CASSSNTRGMLATQYF

j_gene: TRBJ2-2
abundance: few
d_gene: TRBD2
v_gene: TRBV7-3
CDR3nt: TGTGCCAGCAGCCCCCAGGGAGGGACCGGGGAGCTGTTTTTT
CDR3aa: CASSPQGGTGELFF

j_gene: TRBJ2-7
abundance: few
d_gene: .
v_gene: TRBV6-5
CDR3nt: TGTGCCAGCAGTTACTCGGTACACGGCGAGCAGTACTTC
CDR3aa: CASSYSVHGEQYF

j_gene: TRBJ2-5
abundance: .
d_gene: .
v_gene: TRBV7-2
CDR3nt: TGTGCCAGCAGCCAAGACTTGAGCGTGAAGACCCAGTACTTC
CDR3aa: CASSQDLSVKTQYF

j_gene: TRBJ1-3
abundance: few
d_gene: .
v_gene: TRBV3-1
CDR3nt: TGTGCCAGCAGCCAATTGAGACAGACGGGGCCTGGAAACACCATATATTTT
CDR3aa: CASSQLRQTGPGNTIYF

j_gene: TRBJ1-3
abundance: .
d_gene: TRBD1
v_gene: TRBV19
CDR3nt: TGTGCCAGTAGTCCTAAGACAGGGCGAGTGGGAAACACCATATATTTT
CDR3aa: CASSPKTGRVGNTIYF

j_gene: TRBJ1-4
abundance: .
d_gene: .
v_gene: TRBV20-1
CDR3nt: TGCAGTGCTAGAGTTGGATTATATAATGAAAAACTGTTTTTT
CDR3aa: CSARVGLYNEKLFF

j_gene: TRBJ2-5
abundance: once
d_gene: .
v_gene: TRBV7-9
CDR3nt: TGTGCCACCTTGCGAGAACTCCAAGAGACCCAGTACTTC
CDR3aa: CATLRELQETQYF

j_gene: TRBJ1-4
abundance: .
d_gene: .
v_gene: TRBV7-6
CDR3nt: TGTGCCAGCAGCTTAGCCCTCGGGGGTCTAGGTGAAAGACTGTTTTTT
CDR3aa: CASSLALGGLGERLFF

j_gene: TRBJ2-1
abundance: .
d_gene: TRBD2
v_gene: TRBV25-1
CDR3nt: TGTGCCAGCAGTGAATGGGGGACTAGCGTTAACAATGAGCAGTTCTTC
CDR3aa: CASSEWGTSVNNEQFF

j_gene: TRBJ2-1
abundance: few
d_gene: .
v_gene: TRBV6-5
CDR3nt: TGTGCCAGCAGTTACTCGGAGCTCCCGTACAATGAGCAGTTCTTC
CDR3aa: CASSYSELPYNEQFF

j_gene: TRBJ2-2
abundance: few
d_gene: .
v_gene: TRBV20-1
CDR3nt: TGCAGTGCTATAGGTTCGGGGAACACCGGGGAGCTGTTTTTT
CDR3aa: CSAIGSGNTGELFF

j_gene: TRBJ1-4
abundance: .
d_gene: .
v_gene: TRBV2
CDR3nt: TGTGCCAGCAGGATTGACGGAAATAATGAAAAACTGTTTTTT
CDR3aa: CASRIDGNNEKLFF

j_gene: TRBJ2-3
abundance: .
d_gene: .
v_gene: TRBV20-1
CDR3nt: TGCAGTGCCCGGGATCGAACTAGCAGAGGAGATACGCAGTATTTT
CDR3aa: CSARDRTSRGDTQYF

j_gene: TRBJ2-3
abundance: .
d_gene: TRBD2
v_gene: TRBV12-3/TRBV12-4
CDR3nt: TGTGCCAGCAGGTCTAGCGGGAGGACATCAGATGCGCAGTATTTT
CDR3aa: CASRSSGRTSDAQYF

j_gene: TRBJ2-5
abundance: .
d_gene: .
v_gene: TRBV28
CDR3nt: TGTGCCAGCAGTTTTTCGTCGCCGGCAGAGACCCAGTACTTC
CDR3aa: CASSFSSPAETQYF

j_gene: TRBJ2-3
abundance: few
d_gene: .
v_gene: TRBV20-1
CDR3nt: TGCAGTGCTACGCGGGGACTGACTAGCACAGATACGCAGTATTTT
CDR3aa: CSATRGLTSTDTQYF

j_gene: TRBJ1-2
abundance: .
d_gene: .
v_gene: TRBV14
CDR3nt: TGTGCCAGCAGCCAGGGGACCGTTAGCTATGGCTACACCTTC
CDR3aa: CASSQGTVSYGYTF

j_gene: TRBJ2-5
abundance: .
d_gene: .
v_gene: TRBV4-3
CDR3nt: TGCGCCAGCAGCCAATTCGCAGGTGGATCTGGAGAGACCCAGTACTTC
CDR3aa: CASSQFAGGSGETQYF

j_gene: TRBJ2-7
abundance: few
d_gene: TRBD1
v_gene: TRBV6-6
CDR3nt: TGTGCCAGCAGCACAAGGACAGGGAGCTCCTACGAGCAGTACTTC
CDR3aa: CASSTRTGSSYEQYF

j_gene: TRBJ2-1
abundance: few
d_gene: .
v_gene: TRBV4-2
CDR3nt: TGTGCCAGCAGCCGGGACTGGCAATCCTACAATGAGCAGTTCTTC
CDR3aa: CASSRDWQSYNEQFF

j_gene: TRBJ2-3
abundance: .
d_gene: .
v_gene: TRBV7-9
CDR3nt: TGTGCCAGCCTACGAGGAGTTGAAGATACGCAGTATTTT
CDR3aa: CASLRGVEDTQYF

j_gene: TRBJ1-1
abundance: .
d_gene: .
v_gene: TRBV3-1
CDR3nt: TGTGCCAGCAGCCAACGGACCGTTAACACTGAAGCTTTCTTT
CDR3aa: CASSQRTVNTEAFF

j_gene: TRBJ2-1
abundance: few
d_gene: .
v_gene: TRBV5-1
CDR3nt: TGCGCCAGCAGCTCGGTTTTAGGCGGGTACAATGAGCAGTTCTTC
CDR3aa: CASSSVLGGYNEQFF